This T cell receptor (beta chain) was retrieved from a study of blood T cell repertoires in COVID-19. Study details: COVID-19 samples from acute and convalescent phases originated in the United States, Italy and Spain.

Those enrolled, adults aged about 18 to 89 years, came from roughly 23 US areas. This CDR3 region has 14 residues. Trimming stripped 7 bases from V and 4 bases from J, with 16 bases between. CDR1 is LNHDA and CDR2 is SQIVND in the germline V gene (reference sequence). Original data processing: Nucleated cell counts were estimated from reference gene primer amplification. The assay was immunoSEQ multiplex PCR, and TCRdb's table has in-frame clones only and misses some. The V and J calls and clone size come from that table; D and trimming were worked out from the DNA. The sample holds approximately 290,000 clones, roughly 88% seen once.

The chain combines TRBV19 with TRBJ1-2; D call uncertain. The clonotype originates from a woman between 25 and 40 years old who had recovered from COVID-19. Sample: PBMCs or T cells enriched from blood (not recorded which). In nucleotides, the CDR3 is TGTGCCAGTACGTCGGTAAACCCCGTCTATGGCTACACCTTC. This gives the protein CASTSVNPVYGYTF.